This T cell receptor beta chain was recorded in a study of early T cells in non-severe SARS-CoV-2 infection. Germline trimming cut 3 bases from V and 3 bases from J; bases unmatched to any gene: 6. Germline V gene lookup returns CDR1 MNHNS and CDR2 SASEGT. This CDR3 contains 15 residues. Each CDR3 protein gets one entry after TCRdb re-called the 5' RACE reads with MiXCR. The sample carries tens of thousands of distinct CDR3 sequences, roughly 5.5% recorded once. The chain has TRBV6-1 and TRBJ2-7; 9 bases are a match to TRBD1. This TCR was sampled from an adult who was a healthcare worker with PCR-confirmed SARS-CoV-2 infection or an uninfected control (not recorded which). Sequencing was carried out using whole blood. Here the CDR3 DNA reads TGTGCCAGCAGTGACTATGGGACAGGGATCTACGAGCAGTACTTC. Its translation is CASSDYGTGIYEQYF.